A selection of T cell receptor beta chains follows, all from one sample in a study of Ad26.COV2.S vaccination and SARS-CoV-2 variants. Sequenced by immunoSEQ multiplex PCR; TCRdb stores in-frame clones only, minus some. The sample includes 400,000 to 450,000 clones, about 90% of them seen just once. Specimen: peripheral blood, collected in a trial of Ad26.COV2.S vaccine versus placebo. The receptors were gathered from a person aged 18-65 years who received the Ad26.COV2.S COVID-19 vaccine or a placebo. The CDR3 runs from the conserved cysteine through the conserved F or W. A D gene is named only where the DNA matches it firmly. The listing skips clone size in some rows; elsewhere it reads once, few, many or a size class.

D: TRBD1
V: TRBV12-5
J: TRBJ2-7
size: -
CDR3: CASGLVLGTATYEQYF
DNA: TGTGCTAGTGGTTTGGTACTGGGGACAGCGACCTACGAGCAGTACTTC

D: -
V: TRBV5-5
J: TRBJ2-1
size: -
CDR3: CASSLGGYNEQFF
DNA: TGTGCCAGCAGCTTGGGGGGCTACAATGAGCAGTTCTTC

D: TRBD2
V: TRBV19
J: TRBJ2-5
size: -
CDR3: CASSIALAGGPGVTQYF
DNA: TGTGCCAGTAGTATTGCACTAGCGGGGGGCCCAGGTGTGACCCAGTACTTC

D: -
V: TRBV2
J: TRBJ1-4
size: -
CDR3: CASRTATTNEKLFF
DNA: TGTGCCAGCAGGACGGCTACAACTAATGAAAAACTGTTTTTT

D: -
V: TRBV30
J: TRBJ2-5
size: -
CDR3: CAWSDRETQYF
DNA: TGTGCCTGGAGTGACAGGGAGACCCAGTACTTC

D: -
V: TRBV24-1
J: TRBJ1-1
size: -
CDR3: CATSAGSTEAFF
DNA: TGTGCCACCAGTGCAGGGAGCACTGAAGCTTTCTTT

D: -
V: TRBV3-1/TRBV3-2
J: TRBJ2-2
size: -
CDR3: CASSQDWGRELFF
DNA: TGTGCCAGCAGCCAAGATTGGGGACGGGAGCTGTTTTTT

D: -
V: TRBV11-2
J: TRBJ2-7
size: -
CDR3: CASSAQLQGFEQYF
DNA: TGTGCCAGCAGCGCACAACTCCAGGGGTTCGAGCAGTACTTC

D: -
V: TRBV9
J: TRBJ2-1
size: -
CDR3: CASSVRAQHAYNEQFF
DNA: TGTGCCAGCAGCGTCCGGGCCCAACACGCTTACAATGAGCAGTTCTTC

D: -
V: TRBV7-8
J: TRBJ1-1
size: -
CDR3: CASSLGQNTEAFF
DNA: TGTGCCAGCAGCTTAGGGCAGAACACTGAAGCTTTCTTT

D: TRBD1
V: TRBV2
J: TRBJ1-5
size: once
CDR3: CASRRDRGSNQPQHF
DNA: TGTGCCAGCAGGAGGGACAGGGGTAGCAATCAGCCCCAGCATTTT

D: TRBD2
V: TRBV29-1
J: TRBJ2-1
size: -
CDR3: CSVEGGTSGGSEQFF
DNA: TGCAGCGTTGAAGGCGGGACTAGCGGGGGTAGCGAGCAGTTCTTC

D: -
V: TRBV29-1
J: TRBJ1-1
size: -
CDR3: CSVVVIPGTYTEAFF
DNA: TGCAGCGTTGTTGTCATCCCTGGGACGTACACTGAAGCTTTCTTT

D: -
V: TRBV19
J: TRBJ1-2
size: -
CDR3: CASSIRGENYGYTF
DNA: TGTGCCAGTAGTATAAGGGGAGAGAACTATGGCTACACCTTC

D: -
V: TRBV6-5
J: TRBJ1-2
size: -
CDR3: CASSSAGRPSDYGYTF
DNA: TGTGCCAGCAGTTCCGCGGGACGGCCGAGCGACTATGGCTACACCTTC

D: -
V: TRBV7-8
J: TRBJ1-3
size: -
CDR3: CASSPLRDLSGNTIYF
DNA: TGTGCCAGCAGTCCTCTCCGGGACCTCTCTGGAAACACCATATATTTT

D: -
V: TRBV5-1
J: TRBJ1-1
size: -
CDR3: CASSPGPGAGTEAFF
DNA: TGCGCCAGCAGCCCCGGGCCGGGGGCGGGCACTGAAGCTTTCTTT

D: TRBD1
V: TRBV19
J: TRBJ2-1
size: -
CDR3: CASSRDRGPSNEQFF
DNA: TGTGCCAGTAGTAGGGACAGGGGTCCGTCAAATGAGCAGTTCTTC

D: -
V: TRBV4-3
J: TRBJ1-4
size: -
CDR3: CASSQDYGRTNEKLFF
DNA: TGCGCCAGCAGCCAAGACTACGGCAGGACAAATGAAAAACTGTTTTTT

D: TRBD1
V: TRBV5-1
J: TRBJ1-2
size: -
CDR3: CASSSGTGGRGYTF
DNA: TGCGCCAGCAGCTCGGGGACAGGGGGGCGAGGCTACACCTTC

D: -
V: TRBV10-3
J: TRBJ2-1
size: -
CDR3: CAISEGYNEQFF
DNA: TGTGCCATCAGTGAGGGATACAATGAGCAGTTCTTC

D: -
V: TRBV5-1
J: TRBJ2-3
size: -
CDR3: CASSPTVGGAIDTQYF
DNA: TGCGCCAGCAGCCCGACCGTGGGGGGGGCGATTGATACGCAGTATTTT

D: -
V: TRBV5-1
J: TRBJ1-6
size: few
CDR3: CASSPGTPASSYNSPLHF
DNA: TGCGCCAGCAGCCCAGGGACGCCTGCGAGCTCCTATAATTCACCCCTCCACTTT

D: TRBD2
V: TRBV29-1
J: TRBJ2-3
size: -
CDR3: CSVGDYQTDTQYF
DNA: TGCAGCGTTGGGGACTACCAGACAGATACGCAGTATTTT

D: -
V: TRBV27
J: TRBJ1-5
size: -
CDR3: CASSLSGGGHQPQHF
DNA: TGTGCCAGCAGTTTATCAGGGGGGGGGCATCAGCCCCAGCATTTT

D: TRBD2
V: TRBV11-2
J: TRBJ2-2
size: -
CDR3: CASSQGPGGRTGELFF
DNA: TGTGCCAGCAGCCAGGGGCCGGGGGGGCGGACCGGGGAGCTGTTTTTT

D: -
V: TRBV27
J: TRBJ1-3
size: -
CDR3: CASSIQAGNTIYF
DNA: TGTGCCAGCAGCATACAGGCTGGAAACACCATATATTTT

D: -
V: TRBV5-8
J: TRBJ1-2
size: -
CDR3: CASSLLRNYGYTF
DNA: TGTGCCAGCAGCTTGTTGAGGAACTATGGCTACACCTTC

D: -
V: TRBV19
J: TRBJ1-4
size: -
CDR3: CASSVAQNEKLFF
DNA: TGTGCCAGTAGTGTGGCCCAGAATGAAAAACTGTTTTTT

D: -
V: TRBV9
J: TRBJ1-2
size: few
CDR3: CASGTENYGYTF
DNA: TGTGCCAGCGGGACTGAGAACTATGGCTACACCTTC

D: -
V: TRBV5-1
J: TRBJ1-1
size: once
CDR3: CASSFGGNTEAFF
DNA: TGCGCCAGCAGCTTCGGCGGGAACACTGAAGCTTTCTTT

D: -
V: TRBV27
J: TRBJ2-2
size: -
CDR3: CASTTGTNTGELFF
DNA: TGTGCCAGCACTACAGGGACGAACACCGGGGAGCTGTTTTTT

D: -
V: TRBV25-1
J: TRBJ2-5
size: -
CDR3: CASSERNGEETQYF
DNA: TGTGCCAGCAGTGAACGAAACGGGGAAGAGACCCAGTACTTC

D: -
V: TRBV12-5
J: TRBJ1-2
size: -
CDR3: CASGLGTNYGYTF
DNA: TGTGCTAGTGGTTTGGGGACTAACTATGGCTACACCTTC

D: -
V: TRBV27
J: TRBJ2-2
size: once
CDR3: CASSLSSWGEAGELFF
DNA: TGTGCCAGCAGTTTATCCAGCTGGGGCGAGGCCGGGGAGCTGTTTTTT

D: -
V: TRBV5-1
J: TRBJ2-5
size: -
CDR3: CASTWGDSKETQYF
DNA: TGCGCCAGCACCTGGGGGGACAGCAAAGAGACCCAGTACTTC

D: -
V: TRBV5-1
J: TRBJ1-5
size: -
CDR3: CASSLDPQGGQPQHF
DNA: TGCGCCAGCAGCTTGGACCCCCAGGGAGGTCAGCCCCAGCATTTT

D: -
V: TRBV5-4
J: TRBJ2-7
size: -
CDR3: CASSFAGTYEQYF
DNA: TGTGCCAGCAGCTTTGCAGGGACCTACGAGCAGTACTTC

D: -
V: TRBV5-1
J: TRBJ1-6
size: once
CDR3: CASRKLDRAYNSPLHF
DNA: TGCGCCAGCAGGAAGCTGGACAGAGCGTATAATTCACCCCTCCACTTT

D: -
V: TRBV6-5
J: TRBJ2-3
size: -
CDR3: CASTNSNEDTQYF
DNA: TGTGCCAGCACCAACTCCAATGAGGATACGCAGTATTTT

D: TRBD1
V: TRBV14
J: TRBJ2-3
size: once
CDR3: CASSQRDRGTDTQYF
DNA: TGTGCCAGCAGCCAACGGGACAGGGGCACAGATACGCAGTATTTT

D: -
V: TRBV10-1
J: TRBJ2-1
size: -
CDR3: CASSLDSYNEQFF
DNA: TGCGCCAGCAGCCTCGACAGCTACAATGAGCAGTTCTTC

D: -
V: TRBV5-1
J: TRBJ1-1
size: -
CDR3: CASSLVTTNTEAFF
DNA: TGCGCCAGCAGCTTGGTGACCACGAACACTGAAGCTTTCTTT

D: TRBD1
V: TRBV6-2/TRBV6-3
J: TRBJ2-7
size: -
CDR3: CASSYDRAYEQYF
DNA: TGTGCCAGCAGTTACGACAGGGCCTACGAGCAGTACTTC

D: TRBD1
V: TRBV19
J: TRBJ1-6
size: -
CDR3: CASSIRQGSYSPLHF
DNA: TGTGCCAGTAGCATCAGACAGGGATCGTACTCACCCCTCCACTTT

D: TRBD2
V: TRBV5-1
J: TRBJ2-3
size: -
CDR3: CASSLVASGGSDTQYF
DNA: TGCGCCAGCAGCTTGGTAGCTAGCGGGGGATCAGATACGCAGTATTTT

D: -
V: TRBV2
J: TRBJ2-3
size: -
CDR3: CASSEAAGAGKINTQYF
DNA: TGTGCCAGCAGTGAAGCGGCTGGAGCGGGCAAAATAAATACGCAGTATTTT

D: -
V: TRBV6-2/TRBV6-3
J: TRBJ2-7
size: -
CDR3: CASSTPYEQYF
DNA: TGTGCCAGCAGTACCCCTTACGAGCAGTACTTC

D: -
V: TRBV4-3
J: TRBJ1-6
size: -
CDR3: CASSQDSGVRSPLHF
DNA: TGCGCCAGCAGCCAAGATTCAGGGGTGCGTTCACCCCTCCACTTT

D: -
V: TRBV11-3
J: TRBJ1-3
size: -
CDR3: CASSSGPPRSSGNTIYF
DNA: TGTGCCAGCAGCAGCGGCCCCCCCCGCAGCTCTGGAAACACCATATATTTT

D: -
V: TRBV9
J: TRBJ1-3
size: -
CDR3: CASSVGTGNTIYF
DNA: TGTGCCAGCAGCGTAGGGACTGGAAACACCATATATTTT